This record covers a single T cell receptor (beta chain). Antigen unknown. Repertoires were generated with immunoSEQ multiplex PCR, while TCRdb's copy carries only in-frame clones and drops some. This sample has about 2.3 million clones, with approximately 90% found just once. Germline CDR1 DFQATT, CDR2 SNEGSKA (reference sequence). This CDR3 has 11 residues. The data were obtained in a study of shared clonotypes between healthy human individuals. In the study overall: CD4 naive and memory got three plates each, CD8 naive two, CD8 memory one. Points from the study as a whole: Inspection by rarefaction showed sorted-subset sequencing to be incomplete despite large depth.

The TCR originated in a man aged 18 to 30 in good health. Some clones in this sample may be carry-over from other donors' samples. Material for sequencing was naive CD4+ T cells from PBMCs. Regarding subset: CD45RA+ positively selected. The chain couples TRBV20-1 to TRBJ1-2; no definite D call. CDR3 residues: CNAVGNNGYTF. The CDR3 coding sequence is TGCAACGCTGTGGGGAATAATGGCTACACCTTC.